Listed below are T cell receptor beta chains from one sample, sequenced in a study of blood T cell repertoires in COVID-19. Some clones are missing from TCRdb's copy, which holds only in-frame ones; the method was immunoSEQ multiplex PCR. The sample has 100,000 to 110,000 clones; around four fifths are singletons. The specimen sequenced was peripheral blood. The receptors were gathered from a man aged 50-59 years with active or convalescent COVID-19. Each CDR3 is given with its conserved first and last residue. D genes are given only for firm matches. Clone size, where shown, is once, few, many, or a class for clones that have expanded.

>TRBJ1-1|.|TRBV6-5|.
TGTGCCAGCAGTTATGGGCAAAACACTGAAGCTTTCTTT
CASSYGQNTEAFF
>TRBJ2-7|TRBD2|TRBV29-1|.
TGCAGCGCCCGACTAGCGGGAAACCCCGAGCAGTACTTC
CSARLAGNPEQYF
>TRBJ2-5|TRBD2|TRBV5-1|.
TGCGCCAGCAGCTTGCCGGGAGGGCAAGAGACCCAGTACTTC
CASSLPGGQETQYF
>TRBJ2-7|.|TRBV18|.
TGTGCCAGCTCACCATTGGCGGGCCTAGGCGGCTCCTACGAGCAGTACTTC
CASSPLAGLGGSYEQYF
>TRBJ2-7|.|TRBV24-1|.
TGTGCCACCAGTGATTTAAAGGACAAGAAGCAGTACTTC
CATSDLKDKKQYF
>TRBJ2-7|TRBD1|TRBV4-1|.
TGCGCCAGCAGCCAAGGGACAGGGTTTGTCTACGAGCAGTACTTC
CASSQGTGFVYEQYF
>TRBJ2-3|.|TRBV19|.
TGTGCCAGTAGTACCCTTCCGGCAGATACGCAGTATTTT
CASSTLPADTQYF
>TRBJ1-1|.|TRBV10-3|.
TGTGCCATCAGTCGACTGGAGAACACTGAAGCTTTCTTT
CAISRLENTEAFF
>TRBJ1-4|.|TRBV7-9|.
TGTGCCAGCAGCTCAGGTGAAGAAAAACTGTTTTTT
CASSSGEEKLFF
>TRBJ1-2|.|TRBV24-1|.
TGTGCCACCAACGGGACAAGGCGCTCACCTAACTATGGCTACACCTTC
CATNGTRRSPNYGYTF
>TRBJ2-1|.|TRBV29-1|.
TGCAGCGCCCTGGGCCGCTCCTACAATGAGCAGTTCTTC
CSALGRSYNEQFF
>TRBJ1-1|.|TRBV3-1/TRBV3-2|.
TGTGCCAGCAGCCAAAGCGCTGAAGCTTTCTTT
CASSQSAEAFF
>TRBJ2-5|.|TRBV7-9|.
TGTGCCAGCAGCTTAGCGCCAAGAGATCAAGAGACCCAGTACTTC
CASSLAPRDQETQYF
>TRBJ2-2|.|TRBV21-1|.
TGTGCCAGCAGCAAATTTAGTAGTAGAGTCGGGGAGCTGTTTTTT
CASSKFSSRVGELFF
>TRBJ1-4|TRBD1|TRBV27|.
TGTGCCAGCAGTTTACAGGGGGCCGCCGAAAAACTGTTTTTT
CASSLQGAAEKLFF
>TRBJ2-2|.|TRBV29-1|once
TGCAGCGTTGAACCAAGCGGAAACACCGGGGAGCTGTTTTTT
CSVEPSGNTGELFF
>TRBJ2-2|TRBD2|TRBV7-9|.
TGTGCCAGCAGCTTAATTAGCGGGAGTTCCGGGGAGCTGTTTTTT
CASSLISGSSGELFF
>TRBJ2-7|.|TRBV7-9|once
TGTGCCAGCAGCTATCTTGTTTTCGGGTCCGAGCAGTACTTC
CASSYLVFGSEQYF
>TRBJ1-4|TRBD1|TRBV27|.
TGTGCCAGCAGTCTCGGACAGGGACCTACAACTAATGAAAAACTGTTTTTT
CASSLGQGPTTNEKLFF
>TRBJ2-2|.|TRBV19|.
TGTGCCAGTAGTATCACAAGGCAGGGCGCACAGCTGTTTTTT
CASSITRQGAQLFF
>TRBJ1-2|.|TRBV27|once
TGTGCCAGCAGTTTATTGTCGGGGATGGCAGGCTACACCTTC
CASSLLSGMAGYTF
>TRBJ2-5|TRBD1|TRBV24-1|.
TGTGCCACCAGTGATTCCGGACAGGGTAGCGAGACCCAGTACTTC
CATSDSGQGSETQYF
>TRBJ2-1|TRBD2|TRBV7-8|.
TGTGCCAGCAGCTTCCTAAGATCTAGCGGGACTTACAATGAGCAGTTCTTC
CASSFLRSSGTYNEQFF
>TRBJ2-1|TRBD2|TRBV11-3|.
TGTGCCAGCAGCGCCACAGGGGATGGTTTTGCACTAGCGGGAGACAATGAGCAGTTCTTC
CASSATGDGFALAGDNEQFF
>TRBJ2-7|.|TRBV5-1|few
TGCGCCAGCAGCTTATCAAACGGCCGGGACGAGCAGTACTTC
CASSLSNGRDEQYF
>TRBJ1-2|.|TRBV21-1|.
TGTGCCAGCGGGTATTGGGCCCCCTACGTAGATGGCTACACCTTC
CASGYWAPYVDGYTF
>TRBJ1-4|.|TRBV7-8|once
TGTGCCAGCAGCTTAGCGTGGAGGGGAGGTGAAAAACTGTTTTTT
CASSLAWRGGEKLFF
>TRBJ2-1|TRBD2|TRBV27|once
TGTGCCAGCGGGGGTCCTAGCGGGAGGGCGTCCTACAATGAGCAGTTCTTC
CASGGPSGRASYNEQFF
>TRBJ1-1|.|TRBV9|once
TGTGCCAGCAGCGTAGCTCTAAGGAACACTGAAGCTTTCTTT
CASSVALRNTEAFF
>TRBJ2-7|TRBD1|TRBV5-1|.
TGCGCCAGCAGCCTTCCCGGGACAGACACGTACTTC
CASSLPGTDTYF
>TRBJ2-2|.|TRBV11-3|.
TGTGCCAGCAGCAGTGCCCCCCTGCGGGTCCGGGGCGGGGAGCTGTTTTTT
CASSSAPLRVRGGELFF
>TRBJ1-1|.|TRBV18|.
TGTGCCAGCTCACCAAGTCCGCCTGGAGGAAACACTGAAGCTTTCTTT
CASSPSPPGGNTEAFF
>TRBJ2-7|.|TRBV4-1|.
TGCGCCAGCAGCCAAGGAAGGACTAACGAGCAGTACTTC
CASSQGRTNEQYF
>TRBJ1-3|TRBD1|TRBV10-3|.
TGTGCCACCAAAAACTCGGACAGGGTGGGAGGAAACACCATATATTTT
CATKNSDRVGGNTIYF
>TRBJ1-4|.|TRBV13|.
TGTGCCAGCAGCTTAGGCGGGAGTTTTGTCCGAAATGAAAAACTGTTTTTT
CASSLGGSFVRNEKLFF
>TRBJ2-5|.|TRBV6-5|.
TGTGCCAGCTCAGCAGGACAAGAGACCCAGTACTTC
CASSAGQETQYF
>TRBJ1-1|TRBD1|TRBV27|.
TGTGCCAGCAGAGGACCACCGGGGACAGGGTTACTCATGAACACTGAAGCTTTCTTT
CASRGPPGTGLLMNTEAFF
>TRBJ2-1|TRBD2|TRBV7-9|.
TGTGCCAGCCGGTCTAGCGGGAGTGGTGGTGAGCAGTTCTTC
CASRSSGSGGEQFF
>TRBJ2-1|.|TRBV9|.
TGTGCCAGCAGCTTATTATGGGGGGATGAGCAGTTCTTC
CASSLLWGDEQFF
>TRBJ1-2|.|TRBV24-1|.
TGTGCCACCAGTGATTCCCCGGCTAACTATGGCTACACCTTC
CATSDSPANYGYTF
>TRBJ2-2|.|TRBV19|.
TGTGCCAGTAGCGTCTATTTTGAGCTGTTTTTT
CASSVYFELFF
>TRBJ1-5|.|TRBV6-5|.
TGTGCCAGCAGTTACTCGGGCGCGAATCAGCCCCAGCATTTT
CASSYSGANQPQHF
>TRBJ2-5|.|TRBV5-1|.
TGCGCCAGCAGCTTGGGTACACTACAAGAGACCCAGTACTTC
CASSLGTLQETQYF
>TRBJ2-7|TRBD1|TRBV7-9|.
TGTGCCAGCATCCAAACAGGGGACGGCTACGAGCAGTACTTC
CASIQTGDGYEQYF
>TRBJ2-1|TRBD1|TRBV19|.
TGTGCCAGTAGTATAGATTCTGGCAGGGGGCGTTCAGAAGAGCAGTTCTTC
CASSIDSGRGRSEEQFF